This T cell receptor (beta chain) came from a study of T cell responses to AZD1222 COVID-19 vaccine. Regarding this clone: Its antigen is as yet unknown.

The CDR3 totals 15 residues. The V and J ends lost 1 base and 0 bases respectively, with 10 bases between them. In germline, CDR1 is MGHRA, CDR2 YSYEKL. TCRdb keeps only in-frame clones here, not all; method: immunoSEQ multiplex PCR. The sample holds under 200,000 clones, approximately 92% seen once. Overall study findings and caveats: There were vaccine-associated CD4 TCRs across spike, dominant at 160-218 and 743-854.

The sequencing used peripheral blood, collected on day 0 of AZD1222 vaccination. The source of this sequence is an adult in good health. The genes are TRBV4-1 and TRBJ2-7; tentative D call: TRBD2 (6 bases). In nucleotides, the CDR3 is TGCGCCAGCAGCCAAGGGGGGGTAAGCTCCTACGAGCAGTACTTC. This codes for CASSQGGVSSYEQYF.